Here is one T cell receptor beta chain with its context. Its antigen is undetermined. The data derive from a study of cytomegalovirus exposure and HLA in healthy donors. Study-level findings and limits: Researchers left out some V segments, among them TRBV6-2 and TRBV6-3, as indistinguishable. Upon later analysis, TCR association rates were observed to vary by HLA locus, being highest for DRB1 and lowest for HLA-C.

CDR3 length: 13 residues. Germline V lookup: CDR1 MNHEY, CDR2 SVGAGI. The ends lost 5 bases at V and 6 bases at J; junction bases unmatched: 6. All the people who gave samples were healthy bone marrow donors. The PCR made use of 60 Vbeta and 13 Jbeta primers. Method: immunoSEQ multiplex PCR; TCRdb's copy keeps in-frame clones and lacks some. The sample yields 70,000 to 95,000 clones, around 81% seen once. The specimen sequenced was PBMCs. The clonotype was recovered from a man between 18 and 35 years old in good health and CMV-seronegative. V and J are TRBV6-5 and TRBJ1-1; 7 bases line up with TRBD1. The CDR3 DNA follows: TGTGCCAGCAGTATTACAGGGGACGCTGAAGCTTTCTTT. It is translated as CASSITGDAEAFF.